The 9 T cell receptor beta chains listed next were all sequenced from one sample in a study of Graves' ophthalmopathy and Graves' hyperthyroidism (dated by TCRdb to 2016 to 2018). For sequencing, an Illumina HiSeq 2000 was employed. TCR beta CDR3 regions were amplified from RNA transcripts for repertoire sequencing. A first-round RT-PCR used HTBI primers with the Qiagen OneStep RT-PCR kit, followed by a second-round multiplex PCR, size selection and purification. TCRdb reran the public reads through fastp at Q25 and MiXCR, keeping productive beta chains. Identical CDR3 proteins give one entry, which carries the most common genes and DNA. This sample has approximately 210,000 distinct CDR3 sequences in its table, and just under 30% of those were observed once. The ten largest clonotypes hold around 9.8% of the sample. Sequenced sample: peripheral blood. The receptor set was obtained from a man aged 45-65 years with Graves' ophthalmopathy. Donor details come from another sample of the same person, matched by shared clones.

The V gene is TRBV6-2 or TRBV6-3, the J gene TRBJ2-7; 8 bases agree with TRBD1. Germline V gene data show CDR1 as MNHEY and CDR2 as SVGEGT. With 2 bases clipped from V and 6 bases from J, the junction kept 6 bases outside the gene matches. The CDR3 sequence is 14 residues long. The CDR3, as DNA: TGTGCCAGCAGTTACCGGAGTGGACAGGGCGAGCAGTACTTC. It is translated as CASSYRSGQGEQYF.

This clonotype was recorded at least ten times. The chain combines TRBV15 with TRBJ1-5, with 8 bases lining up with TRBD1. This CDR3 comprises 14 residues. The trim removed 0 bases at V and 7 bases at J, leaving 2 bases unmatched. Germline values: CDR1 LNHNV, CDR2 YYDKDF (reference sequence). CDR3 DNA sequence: TGTGCCACCAGCAGAGACAGGGGGCAACAGCCCCAGCATTTT. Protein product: CATSRDRGQQPQHF. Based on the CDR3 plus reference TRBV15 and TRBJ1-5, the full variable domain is DAMVIQNPRYQVTQFGKPVTLSCSQTLNHNVMYWYQQKSSQAPKLLFHYYDKDFNNEADTPDNFQSRRPNTSFCFLDIRSPGLGDTAMYLCATSRDRGQQPQHFGDGTRLSIL.

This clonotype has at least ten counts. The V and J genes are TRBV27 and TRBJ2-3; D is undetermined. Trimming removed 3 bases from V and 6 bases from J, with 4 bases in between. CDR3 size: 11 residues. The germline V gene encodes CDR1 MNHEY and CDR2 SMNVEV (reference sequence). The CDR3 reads CASSFGDTQYF. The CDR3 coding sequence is TGTGCCAGCAGTTTTGGGGATACGCAGTATTTT.

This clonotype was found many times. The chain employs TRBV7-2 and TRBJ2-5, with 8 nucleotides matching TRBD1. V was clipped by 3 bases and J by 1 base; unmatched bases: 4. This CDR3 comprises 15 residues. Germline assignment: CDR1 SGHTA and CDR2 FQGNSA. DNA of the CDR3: TGTGCCAGCAGCTTCCTAGGGACAGGCCAAGAGACCCAGTACTTC. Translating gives CASSFLGTGQETQYF.

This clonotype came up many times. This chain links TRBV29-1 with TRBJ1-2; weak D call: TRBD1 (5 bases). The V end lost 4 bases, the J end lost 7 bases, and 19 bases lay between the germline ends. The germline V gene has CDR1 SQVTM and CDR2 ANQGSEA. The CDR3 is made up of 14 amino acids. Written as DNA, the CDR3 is TGCAGCGTTGGAAGCAGCTCCCTGAGGGGTGGCTACACCTTC. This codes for CSVGSSSLRGGYTF. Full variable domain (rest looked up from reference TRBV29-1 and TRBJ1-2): SAVISQKPSRDICQRGTSLTIQCQVDSQVTMMFWYRQQPGQSLTLIATANQGSEATYESGFVIDKFPISRPNLTFSTLTVSNMSPEDSSIYLCSVGSSSLRGGYTFGSGTRLTVV.

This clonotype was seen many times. CDR3 loop: CASRHDLAGVDEQYF. In DNA form, the CDR3 reads TGTGCCAGCAGACATGACCTAGCGGGAGTCGACGAGCAGTACTTC. J is TRBJ2-7 and V is TRBV6-2 or TRBV6-3; 10 nucleotides align to TRBD2. CDR1 is MNHEY and CDR2 is SVGEGT in the germline V gene. There are 15 residues in the CDR3. The J segment lost 5 bases and the V segment lost 6 bases, leaving 10 bases of the junction unmatched.

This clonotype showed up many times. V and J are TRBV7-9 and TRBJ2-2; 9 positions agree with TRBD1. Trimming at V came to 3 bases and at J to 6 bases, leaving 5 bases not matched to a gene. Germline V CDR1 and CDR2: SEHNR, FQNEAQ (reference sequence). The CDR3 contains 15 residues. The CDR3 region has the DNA TGTGCCAGCAGCTTGGGACAGGGTGTCGCCGGGGAGCTGTTTTTT. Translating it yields CASSLGQGVAGELFF.

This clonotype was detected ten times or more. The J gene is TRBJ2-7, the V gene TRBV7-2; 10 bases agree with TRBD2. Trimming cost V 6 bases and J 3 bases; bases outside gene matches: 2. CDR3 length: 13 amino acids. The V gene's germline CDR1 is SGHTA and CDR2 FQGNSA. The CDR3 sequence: CASRAGGRYEQYF. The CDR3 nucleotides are TGTGCCAGCAGAGCGGGGGGGCGCTACGAGCAGTACTTC.

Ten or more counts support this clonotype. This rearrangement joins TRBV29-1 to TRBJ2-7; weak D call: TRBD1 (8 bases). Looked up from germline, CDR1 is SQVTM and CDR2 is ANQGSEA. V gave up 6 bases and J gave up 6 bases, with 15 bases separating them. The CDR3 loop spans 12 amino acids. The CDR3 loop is CSVRTGRAEQYF. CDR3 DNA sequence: TGCAGCGTCAGGACAGGGAGGGCCGAGCAGTACTTC.